These 25 T cell receptor beta chains came from one sample sequenced in a study of quantifying T cell responses using KT2 cells. Study in general: TCR alpha and beta constant-region primers primed reverse transcription of RNA.

Each cDNA got a UMI-containing oligo ligated at its 3' end. The first PCR ran approximately 4 cycles with an equimolar RC1.1 and RC1.2 beta primer mix. TCRdb recomputed calls from the UMI-ligation and nested PCR reads with MiXCR, one row per CDR3 protein. This table holds tens of thousands of distinct CDR3 sequences, 9% to 15% found once. Sequencing input: PBMCs spiked with cells of the T cell clone KT2. These receptors all stem from a human donor.

The J gene is TRBJ1-4, the V gene TRBV5-6, with D tentatively TRBD1 (5 bases). The CDR3 spans 16 residues. Germline V CDR1 and CDR2: SGHDT, YYEEEE. Trimming shortened V by 6 bases and J by 4 bases, and 19 bases separated the two germline ends. CDR3 nucleotide sequence: TGTGCCAGCAATCCCTCTCCAGGGTCTTTTAATGAAAAACTGTTTTTT. It codes for CASNPSPGSFNEKLFF.

The genes are TRBV6-5 and TRBJ1-6; TRBD1 aligns across 8 bases. Trimming at V came to 6 bases and at J to 9 bases, leaving 13 bases not matched to a gene. Germline loops: CDR1 MNHEY, CDR2 SVGAGI. The CDR3 has 16 residues. CDR3 in DNA: TGTGCCAGCAGCCGCAAGACAGGGGTTGAAGTTTCACCCCTCCACTTT. Translation: CASSRKTGVEVSPLHF.

This rearrangement joins TRBV4-1 to TRBJ1-2; possible D gene TRBD1, 5 bases. Germline-derived CDR1 and CDR2 are MGHRA and YSYEKL. Deletions cut 0 bases from V and 2 bases from J, with 7 bases between. The CDR3 has 14 residues. Here the CDR3 reads CASSQDPGNYGYTF. The CDR3 bases are TGCGCCAGCAGCCAAGATCCAGGGAACTATGGCTACACCTTC.

This clonotype came up many times. The chain employs TRBV29-1 and TRBJ1-1, with D maybe TRBD1 (5 bases). This CDR3 has 12 residues. The ends were cut back, 2 bases at V and 8 bases at J, with 12 bases in the middle. Germline V gives CDR1 SQVTM, CDR2 ANQGSEA. CDR3: CSVERAYREAFF. Written as DNA, the CDR3 is TGCAGCGTTGAACGCGCCTACAGGGAAGCTTTCTTT.

The chain combines TRBV12-3 or TRBV12-4 with TRBJ1-1; no firm D call. V shed 0 bases and J shed 5 bases, with 10 bases lying between them. The CDR3 is made up of 14 amino acids. The CDR3 bases are TGTGCCAGCAGTTTAGCGTTTGGCCGAACTGAAGCTTTCTTT. Translating gives CASSLAFGRTEAFF.

This clonotype was picked up a small number of times. The gene calls are TRBV24-1 and TRBJ2-1, with D perhaps matching TRBD1 (5 bases). This CDR3 has 13 residues. The germline V gene has CDR1 KGHDR and CDR2 SFDVKD. V gave up 5 bases and J gave up 1 base, with 5 bases separating them. The CDR3 nucleotides are TGTGCCACCAGTGGACAGTCCTACAATGAGCAGTTCTTC. Its protein is CATSGQSYNEQFF.

This clonotype has just a few counts. The rearrangement uses TRBV20-1 and TRBJ2-2; 9 nucleotides match TRBD2. V shed 3 bases, J shed 0 bases, and the junction held 2 bases outside the gene matches. Germline V gene lookup returns CDR1 DFQATT and CDR2 SNEGSKA (reference sequence). This CDR3 has 15 residues. CDR3 DNA: TGCAGTGCTAGCGGACTAGCGACGAACACCGGGGAGCTGTTTTTT. This sequence encodes CSASGLATNTGELFF.

This clonotype occurred many times. V gene TRBV20-1 combines with J gene TRBJ1-5; a weak D match, TRBD1 (6 bases). The length of the CDR3 is 14 residues. Germline-derived CDR1 and CDR2 are DFQATT and SNEGSKA (reference sequence). V was cut by 3 bases and J by 4 bases, with 13 bases left in between. The CDR3 reads CSASPGQYNQPQHF. Written as DNA, the CDR3 is TGCAGTGCTAGCCCAGGACAGTATAATCAGCCCCAGCATTTT.

This clonotype has just a few counts. The J gene is TRBJ2-1, the V gene TRBV6-4; the D gene is possibly TRBD2 (10 bases). Germline assignment: CDR1 MRHNA and CDR2 SNTAGT. This CDR3 spans 16 amino acids. The ends were cut back, 10 bases at V and 10 bases at J, with 29 bases in the middle. The CDR3 DNA follows: TGTGCCACTGGACAGGGGCCGGGACTAGCGCTATTCGAGCAGTTCTTC. It yields the protein CATGQGPGLALFEQFF.

This clonotype was seen a few times. This chain connects TRBV21-1 to TRBJ1-2; the table names TRBD1, a call not compared with the DNA. TRBV21-1 is deemed a pseudogene. This CDR3 has 16 residues. CDR3 coding DNA: TGTGCCAGCAGTTGGGGGGGGGCGACATTAAACTATGGCTACACCTTC. Its protein product is CASSWGGATLNYGYTF.

This clonotype was counted ten times or more. The CDR3 coding sequence is TGTGCCAGCAGCGAAGGACAGGAGAATTCACCCCTCCACTTT. Encoded protein: CASSEGQENSPLHF. The rearrangement joins TRBV7-9 to TRBJ1-6, with 7 bases fitting TRBD1. The CDR3 runs to 14 residues. Trimming removed 5 bases from V and 7 bases from J; junction bases left unmatched: 5. The germline V gene has CDR1 SEHNR and CDR2 FQNEAQ (reference sequence).

The J gene is TRBJ1-4, the V gene TRBV4-2, with TRBD1 identical over 7 bases. The germline V gene encodes CDR1 LGHNA and CDR2 YNFKEQ. CDR3 size: 16 residues. V was clipped by 3 bases and J by 6 bases; unmatched bases: 10. The CDR3 reads CASSHRDSLFDEKLFF. In DNA form, the CDR3 reads TGTGCCAGCAGCCACCGGGACAGCCTGTTTGATGAAAAACTGTTTTTT.

The V call is TRBV18, the J call TRBJ1-1; the D gene is possibly TRBD1 (5 bases). Germline V lookup: CDR1 KGHSH, CDR2 LQKENI. This CDR3 comprises 14 residues. Trimming pared 8 bases from V and 4 bases from J, leaving 17 bases between. DNA for the CDR3: TGTGCCAGCGCTTCGACCGGAGGGGTCACTGAAGCTTTCTTT. Amino acid sequence: CASASTGGVTEAFF. The variable domain in full, with the rest retrieved from reference TRBV18 and TRBJ1-1, is NAGVMQNPRHLVRRRGQEARLRCSPMKGHSHVYWYRQLPEEGLKFMVYLQKENIIDESGMPKERFSAEFPKEGPSILRIQQVVRGDSAAYFCASASTGGVTEAFFGQGTRLTVV.

In this sample, this clonotype turned up many times. The V gene is TRBV29-1, the J gene TRBJ2-5, with TRBD2 as a possible D gene (5 bases). The V end lost 3 bases, the J end lost 3 bases, and 14 bases lay between the germline ends. The CDR3 sequence is 14 residues long. CDR1 is SQVTM and CDR2 is ANQGSEA in the germline V gene. The CDR3 nucleotides read TGCAGCGTTGACCTCGGGATTTCGAAAGAGACCCAGTACTTC. This encodes CSVDLGISKETQYF.

The chain recombines TRBV7-9 with TRBJ2-1; weak D call: TRBD1 (6 bases). CDR3 length: 17 amino acids. V was shortened by 4 bases and J by 7 bases, with 23 bases between the two germline ends. CDR1 and CDR2 (germline): SEHNR, FQNEAQ (reference sequence). The CDR3: CASSSLKGVDIYNEQFF. The CDR3 DNA sequence: TGTGCCAGCAGCTCACTAAAGGGGGTCGACATCTATAATGAGCAGTTCTTC.

This clonotype occurred many times. The chain employs TRBV29-1 and TRBJ2-3; no clear D. The V gene's germline CDR1 is SQVTM and CDR2 ANQGSEA. The CDR3 contains 13 residues. Trimming left V 6 bases short and J 2 bases short, with 12 bases between. This chain's CDR3 is CSVGPPPTDTQYF. CDR3 nucleotide sequence: TGCAGCGTAGGTCCCCCACCCACAGATACGCAGTATTTT.

This clonotype was counted only a few times. The CDR3 DNA is TGTGCTAGTGGTTTGGGGACCGAAGAGACCCAGTACTTC. It codes for CASGLGTEETQYF. The chain couples TRBV12-5 to TRBJ2-5; D remains unclear. The CDR3 contains 13 residues. CDR1 is LGHNT and CDR2 is FRNRAP in the germline V gene. Trimming pared 1 base from V and 3 bases from J, leaving 6 bases between.

V is TRBV7-9 and J is TRBJ2-3; D remains unclear. The germline CDR1 and CDR2 sequences are SEHNR and FQNEAQ (reference sequence). V lost 5 bases to trimming and J lost 0 bases, with 9 bases between them. This CDR3 spans 14 amino acids. In nucleotides, the CDR3 is TGTGCCAGCAGCCCAGAGGAGAGCACAGATACGCAGTATTTT. Translated, it gives CASSPEESTDTQYF.

This clonotype was detected ten times or more. The chain has TRBV2 and TRBJ2-2, with D unresolved. The V gene's germline CDR1 is SNHLY and CDR2 FYNNEI. This CDR3 is built from 15 residues. Trimming left V 4 bases short and J 1 base short, with 10 bases between. Here the CDR3 DNA reads TGTGCCAGCAGTGTGGGTCTGATGAACACCGGGGAGCTGTTTTTT. It translates to CASSVGLMNTGELFF.

This clonotype appeared once. CDR3 DNA: TGTGCCAGCAGCCTTCTCCAGGGGGTGGGGACCGGGGAGCTGTTTTTT. Its protein product is CASSLLQGVGTGELFF. The genes are TRBV4-2 and TRBJ2-2; 7 bases fit TRBD1. The length of the CDR3 is 16 residues. V was pared by 4 bases and J by 5 bases, with 10 bases of the junction left unmatched. CDR1 and CDR2 from the germline V gene are LGHNA and YNFKEQ.

This sequence joins TRBV20-1 and TRBJ2-3; TRBD2 is a possible D gene (5 bases). This CDR3 is 15 amino acids long. Trimming stripped 3 bases from V and 5 bases from J, with 18 bases between. Per germline, CDR1 DFQATT and CDR2 SNEGSKA (reference sequence). The CDR3 nucleotides read TGCAGTGCTAGTATGAGGGAAAAAGGTGGAGATACGCAGTATTTT. Protein: CSASMREKGGDTQYF.

This clonotype has a count of ten or more. The chain carries TRBV5-1 and TRBJ1-1, with a weak D call TRBD1 (6 bases). CDR1 and CDR2 from the germline V gene are SGHRS and YFSETQ. Trimming cost V 4 bases and J 3 bases, with 19 bases left between them. This CDR3 region has 16 residues. This CDR3 reads CASSLGRGPGDTEAFF. CDR3 DNA sequence: TGCGCCAGCAGCCTGGGCCGGGGACCAGGGGACACTGAAGCTTTCTTT.

This clonotype was picked up a small number of times. The chain is built from TRBV6-1 and TRBJ2-3; the D is unclear. The CDR3 runs 15 residues. Germline loops: CDR1 MNHNS, CDR2 SASEGT. With 5 bases removed from V and 4 bases from J, the gap between germline ends came to 16 bases. DNA of the CDR3: TGTGCCAGCAGTCGGGCCGGCGCAGAAGCAGATACGCAGTATTTT. The encoded protein is CASSRAGAEADTQYF.

This clonotype was counted a few times. The genes are TRBV27 and TRBJ2-7; a possible D gene is TRBD1 (5 bases). Trimming took 10 bases from V and 9 from J, leaving 13 bases between them. CDR1 and CDR2 from the germline V gene are MNHEY and SMNVEV (reference sequence). CDR3 length: 10 amino acids. The DNA for the CDR3 is TGTGCCACAGGACACACGACGCAGTACTTC. Translating it yields CATGHTTQYF.

This clonotype was detected many times. The rearrangement uses TRBV6-4 and TRBJ2-1, with TRBD2 identical over 9 bases. Germline V gene data show CDR1 as MRHNA and CDR2 as SNTAGT. Germline trimming cut 0 bases from V and 3 bases from J; bases unmatched to any gene: 0. The CDR3 covers 15 residues. CDR3 amino acids: CASSDSSGSYNEQFF. The DNA for the CDR3 is TGTGCCAGCAGTGACTCTAGCGGGAGCTACAATGAGCAGTTCTTC.